This T cell receptor beta chain appears in the sequencing data of a study of monozygotic twins with inflammatory bowel disease. Findings and limits, study-wide: Diversity of TCRbeta measured by inverse Simpson was lower in IBD patients than in healthy co-twins. Healthy twins shared more clonotypes with others than IBD patients, most markedly active ones.

Germline V gene data show CDR1 as MNHEY and CDR2 as SMNVEV (reference sequence). The CDR3 totals 14 residues. Comments on this clonotype: The antigen is unknown.

TCRdb processed the 5' RACE reads again and assigns one entry to each CDR3 protein, with no DNA. Its table lists around 200,000 distinct CDR3 sequences. V and J are TRBV27 and TRBJ1-1. The sequencing sample was made of blood. This receptor was obtained from a human donor with ulcerative colitis or Crohn's disease, or a healthy co-twin of an affected twin (not recorded which). CDR3 in amino acids: CASSLVRGYTEAFF.